This T cell receptor beta chain was sequenced during a study of cytotoxic CD8 clonotypes in ibrutinib-treated CLL. This clone showed up just once. The method was immunoSEQ multiplex PCR; TCRdb's version includes in-frame clones alone and lacks a portion of them. The table has 250,000 to 350,000 clones, approximately 76% seen once. This CDR3 has 14 residues. CDR1 MNHNS and CDR2 SASEGT come from the germline V gene. Trimming shortened V by 5 bases and J by 7 bases, and 14 bases separated the two germline ends. This TCR derives from a human donor with chronic lymphocytic leukemia. This chain links TRBV6-1 with TRBJ2-2, with TRBD2 as a possible D gene (5 bases). The material was PBMCs, obtained at disease progression, from a patient treated with ibrutinib. The CDR3 DNA follows: TGTGCCAGCAGTCTTGGGAGCCATGGCGGGGAGCTGTTTTTT. Translating it yields CASSLGSHGGELFF.